This T cell receptor beta chain was obtained from a study of shared clonotypes between healthy human individuals. In replicate PCRs of sorted subsets, around 200 ng DNA, about 30,000 T cell genomes, was used. Libraries were prepared by immunoSEQ multiplex PCR; TCRdb keeps only in-frame clonotypes and omits some of them. The sample includes about 2.1 million clones, approximately 92% of them seen just once. As concerns this clone: Its ends do not fully match the called genes, so a read error is possible.

The CDR3 totals 15 residues. Germline V gene lookup returns CDR1 SEHNR and CDR2 FQNEAQ (reference sequence). Naive CD8 cells were CD45RO-negative, positively selected for CCR7, excluding terminally differentiated effector memory CD45RA+ cells. This chain links TRBV7-9 with TRBJ2-1; the D gene is possibly TRBD2 (6 bases). The sequencing sample was made of naive CD8+ T cells from PBMCs. This sequence originates from a man between 18 and 35 years old in good health. Some clones in this sample may be carry-over from other donors' samples. The DNA for the CDR3 is TGTGCCAGCAGCGAGGGGTGGGACTCCCACAATGAGCAGTTCTTC. Protein product: CASSEGWDSHNEQFF.